The 30 T cell receptor beta chains given below trace back to one sample, sequenced in a study of cytomegalovirus exposure and HLA in healthy donors. It was with 60 Vbeta and 13 Jbeta primers that the PCR ran. Libraries were prepared by immunoSEQ multiplex PCR; TCRdb keeps only in-frame clonotypes and omits some of them. The sample comprises about 140,000 clones, 70% to 80% of which are singletons, and around 4.9% rests with the top ten. The sequenced material came from PBMCs. The receptor source for this set is a male donor in good health and CMV-seronegative.

The V and J genes are TRBV27 and TRBJ2-3; D might be TRBD1 (5 bases). V shed 2 bases and J shed 5 bases, with 14 bases lying between them. This CDR3 is 15 amino acids long. CDR1 and CDR2 from the germline V gene are MNHEY and SMNVEV (reference sequence). CDR3 region: CASSLHSQGKDTQYF. CDR3 nucleotide sequence: TGTGCCAGCAGTTTACATAGCCAGGGAAAAGATACGCAGTATTTT.

The chain carries TRBV7-2 and TRBJ1-5, with D tentatively TRBD1 (5 bases). Trimming pared 8 bases from V and 6 bases from J, leaving 11 bases between. The CDR3 extends over 12 amino acids. Looked up from germline, CDR1 is SGHTA and CDR2 is FQGNSA. CDR3 nucleotide sequence: TGTGCCAGCTCAGGGTTTAGTCAGCCCCAGCATTTT. Protein product: CASSGFSQPQHF.

This sequence joins TRBV25-1 and TRBJ1-1; the D gene is possibly TRBD1 (5 bases). Trimming shortened V by 3 bases and J by 1 base, and 12 bases separated the two germline ends. The CDR3 length is 15 residues. Germline CDR1 is MGHDK and CDR2 is SYGVNS. The CDR3 protein is CASSDPMGRNTEAFF. CDR3 nucleotides: TGTGCCAGCAGTGACCCGATGGGGCGGAACACTGAAGCTTTCTTT.

In regard to this clone: One junction end does not reproduce the germline sequence, and a read error may be involved. The rearrangement uses TRBV7-9 and TRBJ1-6; perhaps TRBD1 as D (5 bases). This CDR3 comprises 10 residues. Per germline, CDR1 SEHNR and CDR2 FQNEAQ (reference sequence). For the CDR3, the DNA is TGTTCCAGCGGAGGGGAGACCCTCCACTTT. Amino acid sequence: CSSGGETLHF.

The genes are TRBV7-8 and TRBJ1-5; no clear D. The CDR3 has 13 amino acids. Germline assignment: CDR1 SGHVS and CDR2 FQNEAQ. V lost 5 bases and J lost 7, with 12 bases in between. The CDR3 region is CASSHSLSQPQHF. The CDR3, as DNA: TGTGCCAGCAGCCATAGCCTTAGCCAGCCCCAGCATTTT.

The chain combines TRBV4-3 with TRBJ2-7, with a tentative D call TRBD2 (6 bases). V was trimmed by 0 bases and J by 7 bases, leaving 16 bases between them. Germline loops: CDR1 LGHNA, CDR2 YSLEER. The CDR3 is 15 amino acids. The CDR3 DNA reads as TGCGCCAGCAGCCAAGACTCTCGCGGTGGGAGGGAGCAGTACTTC. Its protein is CASSQDSRGGREQYF.

The chain carries TRBV7-2 and TRBJ2-5, with D tentatively TRBD2 (5 bases). Germline V gene sequence: CDR1 SGHTA, CDR2 FQGNSA. Trimming removed 5 bases from V and 3 bases from J, with 16 bases in between. CDR3 length: 15 residues. Here the CDR3 reads CASSARTGNKETQYF. In DNA, the CDR3 is TGTGCCAGCAGCGCCCGGACGGGGAATAAAGAGACCCAGTACTTC.

The V call is TRBV7-9, the J call TRBJ2-3; D may be TRBD2 (7 bases). CDR3 size: 16 residues. Per germline, CDR1 SEHNR and CDR2 FQNEAQ (reference sequence). The V gene lost 5 bases and the J gene lost 2 bases, with 17 bases spanning the gap. CDR3 nucleotides: TGTGCCAGCAGCCACCCCGTGGGGGGGGCCACAGATACGCAGTATTTT. Its translation: CASSHPVGGATDTQYF.

The V and J genes are TRBV7-9 and TRBJ1-2; the D gene is possibly TRBD1 (6 bases). The V gene lost 1 base and the J gene lost 2 bases, with 14 bases spanning the gap. The CDR3 spans 16 residues. CDR1 is SEHNR, CDR2 FQNEAQ, per germline (reference sequence). CDR3 region: CASSLEPTGKNYGYTF. The CDR3 DNA reads as TGTGCCAGCAGCTTAGAACCCACAGGGAAGAACTATGGCTACACCTTC.

This chain connects TRBV27 to TRBJ2-1, with a possible D match to TRBD1 (6 bases). Germline V lookup: CDR1 MNHEY, CDR2 SMNVEV (reference sequence). The CDR3 runs 16 residues. V was shortened by 5 bases and J by 4 bases, with 18 bases between the two germline ends. CDR3 bases: TGTGCCAGCAGTCGTATTGTGGACAGACGGTACAATGAGCAGTTCTTC. Translating it yields CASSRIVDRRYNEQFF.

The rearrangement joins TRBV18 to TRBJ1-4, with TRBD1 matching over 9 bases. J lost 8 bases, V lost 3 bases, and 4 bases had no gene match. CDR3 length: 14 amino acids. Germline V CDR1 and CDR2: KGHSH, LQKENI. DNA of the CDR3: TGTGCCAGCTCACCCGGACAGGGGTCAGAAAAACTGTTTTTT. This sequence encodes CASSPGQGSEKLFF.

The chain employs TRBV9 and TRBJ1-6; the D gene is possibly TRBD1 (5 bases). The CDR3 runs 17 residues. The V gene lost 4 bases and the J gene lost 0 bases, with 14 bases spanning the gap. Germline CDR1 and CDR2: SGDLS and YYNGEE. The CDR3 reads CASSPREGSSYNSPLHF. The CDR3 DNA reads TGTGCCAGCAGCCCCAGGGAGGGGAGCTCCTATAATTCACCCCTCCACTTT. The whole variable domain, filled in from reference TRBV9 and TRBJ1-6, reads DSGVTQTPKHLITATGQRVTLRCSPRSGDLSVYWYQQSLDQGLQFLIQYYNGEERAKGNILERFSAQQFPDLHSELNLSSLELGDSALYFCASSPREGSSYNSPLHFGNGTRLTVT.

V gene TRBV19 combines with J gene TRBJ2-7; 8 bases are shared with TRBD1. CDR3 length: 14 residues. The germline gives CDR1 LNHDA, CDR2 SQIVND (reference sequence). V dropped 3 bases and J dropped 6; count of bases not matched to a gene: 7. The CDR3 here is CASSIGQGAGEQYF. CDR3 DNA: TGTGCCAGTAGTATCGGGCAGGGGGCAGGCGAGCAGTACTTC.

V is TRBV6-5 and J is TRBJ2-5, with TRBD2 matching 8 bases. The V segment lost 5 bases and the J segment 5 bases; nucleotides outside the gene matches: 4. CDR1 MNHEY and CDR2 SVGAGI come from the germline V gene. The length of the CDR3 is 13 residues. The CDR3 spells CASSQPGGETQYF. CDR3 DNA: TGTGCCAGCAGTCAGCCGGGGGGGGAGACCCAGTACTTC.

The chain couples TRBV4-3 to TRBJ2-1, with D perhaps TRBD2 (6 bases). The CDR3 has 12 amino acids. Between the trimmed V and J ends, which lost 1 base and 13 bases, there was a span of 11 bases. In germline, CDR1 is LGHNA, CDR2 YSLEER. The CDR3 region has the DNA TGCGCCAGCAGCCAAGGGTCCGGGAGCCAGTTCTTC. This codes for CASSQGSGSQFF.

The table lists this clone with a count of one. The chain couples TRBV5-1 to TRBJ2-5; 7 bases agree with TRBD1. Germline CDR1 SGHRS, CDR2 YFSETQ. The J segment lost 3 bases and the V segment lost 4 bases, leaving 3 bases of the junction unmatched. The CDR3 runs to 13 residues. The CDR3: CASSPGQEETQYF. CDR3 DNA: TGCGCCAGCAGCCCAGGACAGGAAGAGACCCAGTACTTC.

The chain combines TRBV2 with TRBJ1-2, with D perhaps TRBD1 (5 bases). With 6 bases removed from V and 4 bases from J, the gap between germline ends came to 15 bases. The CDR3 runs 14 residues. Per germline, CDR1 SNHLY and CDR2 FYNNEI. CDR3 region: CASRPTVLGYGYTF. CDR3 DNA: TGTGCCAGCAGACCGACAGTTCTTGGCTATGGCTACACCTTC.

A word on this clone: Within the sample, other DNA sequences also encode this same CDR3. The rearrangement uses TRBV5-1 and TRBJ1-5; weak D call: TRBD1 (5 bases). The CDR3 loop spans 15 amino acids. V lost 0 bases, J lost 4 bases, and 11 bases lay in between. CDR1 and CDR2 (germline): SGHRS, YFSETQ. Written as DNA, the CDR3 is TGCGCCAGCAGCTTGGAAGGTGGGGGGAATCAGCCCCAGCATTTT. Its translation is CASSLEGGGNQPQHF.

The V gene is TRBV6-5, the J gene TRBJ2-2; 8 positions match TRBD1. This CDR3 comprises 13 residues. The junction had 2 bases not matched to a gene; V was cut back by 6 bases and J by 5 bases. The germline CDR1 and CDR2 sequences are MNHEY and SVGAGI. The CDR3 loop reads CASRQGATGELFF. In nucleotides, the CDR3 is TGTGCCAGCAGGCAGGGGGCAACCGGGGAGCTGTTTTTT.

J is TRBJ1-2 and V is TRBV18; possible D gene TRBD1, 6 bases. CDR1 and CDR2 from the germline V gene are KGHSH and LQKENI. The CDR3 loop spans 14 amino acids. The V end was cut by 5 bases, the J end by 3 bases, with 13 bases between. CDR3 region: CASSDPTGDYGYTF. DNA of the CDR3: TGTGCCAGCTCAGACCCGACAGGTGACTATGGCTACACCTTC.

V and J are TRBV4-3 and TRBJ1-5; TRBD1 is a possible D gene (5 bases). The V end lost 1 base, the J end lost 5 bases, and 9 bases lay between the germline ends. The CDR3 consists of 14 residues. Per germline, CDR1 LGHNA and CDR2 YSLEER. The CDR3, as DNA: TGCGCCAGCAGCCAAGGGGCAGGGTATCAGCCCCAGCATTTT. Translated, it gives CASSQGAGYQPQHF.

This sequence joins TRBV30 and TRBJ1-3, with D maybe TRBD1 (5 bases). Germline V gene lookup returns CDR1 GTSNPN and CDR2 SVGIG (reference sequence). CDR3 length equals 14 residues. Trimming took 0 bases from V and 10 from J, leaving 16 bases between them. The CDR3 loop is CAWSVVGAAGTIYF. The DNA for the CDR3 is TGTGCCTGGAGTGTCGTAGGGGCGGCGGGGACCATATATTTT. The full variable domain, completed using reference TRBV30 and TRBJ1-3, is SQTIHQWPATLVQPVGSPLSLECTVEGTSNPNLYWYRQAAGRGLQLLFYSVGIGQISSEVPQNLSASRPQDRQFILSSKKLLLSDSGFYLCAWSVVGAAGTIYFGEGSWLTVV.

The chain combines TRBV2 with TRBJ1-4, with a weak D call TRBD1 (6 bases). CDR3 size: 16 residues. Germline CDR1 SNHLY, CDR2 FYNNEI. The germline V and J ends were trimmed by 7 bases and 4 bases, with 19 bases remaining between them. The CDR3 reads CASNIYGGSVNEKLFF. In nucleotides, the CDR3 is TGTGCCAGCAATATCTATGGGGGCTCGGTTAATGAAAAACTGTTTTTT. The whole variable domain, remainder taken from reference TRBV2 and TRBJ1-4, is EPEVTQTPSHQVTQMGQEVILRCVPISNHLYFYWYRQILGQKVEFLVSFYNNEISEKSEIFDDQFSVERPDGSNFTLKIRSTKLEDSAMYFCASNIYGGSVNEKLFFGSGTQLSVL.

This chain connects TRBV30 to TRBJ1-4; D gene uncertain. Germline CDR1 reads GTSNPN; CDR2 reads SVGIG (reference sequence). The CDR3 contains 12 residues. Trimming shortened V by 0 bases and J by 8 bases, and 7 bases separated the two germline ends. The CDR3 spells CAWSVFGEKLFF. CDR3 DNA sequence: TGTGCCTGGAGTGTCTTCGGGGAAAAACTGTTTTTT. The full variable domain, with the rest looked up from reference TRBV30 and TRBJ1-4, is SQTIHQWPATLVQPVGSPLSLECTVEGTSNPNLYWYRQAAGRGLQLLFYSVGIGQISSEVPQNLSASRPQDRQFILSSKKLLLSDSGFYLCAWSVFGEKLFFGSGTQLSVL.

The chain is built from TRBV5-1 and TRBJ2-5, with a possible D match to TRBD2 (5 bases). The tail of the sequence fits TRBJ2-7 better, so the J call may be wrong. Germline assignment: CDR1 SGHRS and CDR2 YFSETQ. This CDR3 has 15 amino acids. The CDR3 loop is CASSRLGDGPYEQYF. In nucleotides, the CDR3 is TGCGCCAGTTCACGGCTCGGGGATGGCCCCTACGAGCAGTACTTC.

Concerning this clone: Other nucleotide sequences in the sample specify the same CDR3. V and J are TRBV5-1 and TRBJ2-2, with 9 bases lining up with TRBD2. Germline V CDR1 and CDR2: SGHRS, YFSETQ. There are 15 residues in the CDR3. V lost 0 bases and J lost 6; bases outside the gene matches: 3. CDR3 coding DNA: TGCGCCAGCAGCTTGGGGCTAGCGGGGCCCGGGGAGCTGTTTTTT. It is translated as CASSLGLAGPGELFF. The variable domain in full, completed from reference TRBV5-1 and TRBJ2-2, reads KAGVTQTPRYLIKTRGQQVTLSCSPISGHRSVSWYQQTPGQGLQFLFEYFSETQRNKGNFPGRFSGRQFSNSRSEMNVSTLELGDSALYLCASSLGLAGPGELFFGEGSRLTVL.

The gene calls are TRBV7-2 and TRBJ2-2; tentative D call: TRBD1 (5 bases). CDR3 length: 15 residues. From germline, CDR1 is SGHTA and CDR2 FQGNSA. The V end lost 4 bases, the J end lost 1 base, and 10 bases lay between the germline ends. The CDR3 loop is CASSSKGQNTGELFF. The CDR3 nucleotides are TGTGCCAGCAGCTCCAAGGGGCAGAACACCGGGGAGCTGTTTTTT.

J is TRBJ2-1 and V is TRBV7-6; 7 bases are a match to TRBD1. CDR1 SGHVS and CDR2 FNYEAQ come from the germline V gene. With 6 bases clipped from V and 4 bases from J, the junction kept 18 bases outside the gene matches. The CDR3 has 18 amino acids. This chain's CDR3 is CASSSHRAGTVTYNEQFF. CDR3 nucleotides: TGTGCCAGCAGTTCCCACCGGGCCGGGACAGTAACTTACAATGAGCAGTTCTTC.

This clone was detected once. The V call is TRBV5-5, the J call TRBJ1-4, with D possibly being TRBD1 (5 bases). V lost 4 bases and J lost 13, with 26 bases in between. The CDR3 loop spans 16 amino acids. Germline CDR1 is SGHKS and CDR2 is YYEKEE (reference sequence). The DNA of the CDR3 is TGTGCCAGCAGCCTCCTGAGGCAGGGCTTTTCCGGGGGACTGTTTTTT. Its translation: CASSLLRQGFSGGLFF.

The V call is TRBV7-2, the J call TRBJ1-4; D possibly corresponds to TRBD1 (5 bases). Germline V lookup: CDR1 SGHTA, CDR2 FQGNSA. V was trimmed by 6 bases and J by 5 bases, leaving 13 bases between them. The length of the CDR3 is 14 residues. The DNA of the CDR3 is TGTGCCAGCAGGCCAGGGATCAACAATGAAAAACTGTTTTTT. It encodes CASRPGINNEKLFF.